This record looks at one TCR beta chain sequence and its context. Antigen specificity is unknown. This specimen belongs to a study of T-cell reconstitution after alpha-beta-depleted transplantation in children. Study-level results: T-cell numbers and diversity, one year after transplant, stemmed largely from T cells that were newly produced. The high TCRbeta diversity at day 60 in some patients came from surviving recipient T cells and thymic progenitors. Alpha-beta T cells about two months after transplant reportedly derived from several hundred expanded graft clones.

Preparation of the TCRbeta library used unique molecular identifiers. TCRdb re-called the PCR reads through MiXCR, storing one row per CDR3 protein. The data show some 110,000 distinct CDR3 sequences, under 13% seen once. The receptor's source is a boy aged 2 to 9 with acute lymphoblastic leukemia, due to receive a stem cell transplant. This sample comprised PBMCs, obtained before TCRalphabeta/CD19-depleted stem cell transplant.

The CDR3, as DNA: TGTGCCAGCAGCCAAGAACGGGGCTACAATGAGCAGTTCTTC. This codes for CASSQERGYNEQFF. The chain recombines TRBV3-1 with TRBJ2-1; possibly TRBD2 for D (5 bases). The CDR3 spans 14 residues. Germline loops: CDR1 LGHDT, CDR2 YNNKEL (reference sequence). Trimming cost V 0 bases and J 3 bases, with 6 bases left between them.